The entry below gives a single TCR beta chain sequence along with its context. Antigen unknown. This CDR3 is 17 amino acids long. The trim removed 0 bases at V and 3 bases at J, leaving 9 bases unmatched. In germline, CDR1 is ENHRY, CDR2 SYGVKD. These data originate in a study of T cell responses to AZD1222 COVID-19 vaccine. Regarding the study as a whole: Without day 14 samples, only post-peak T cell repertoires were studied. An increase in Spike-specific TCR breadth and depth was observed after two AZD1222 doses. The donor cohort was predominantly white British with a female majority, and clonal diversity may have been underestimated.

Sequenced by immunoSEQ multiplex PCR; TCRdb stores in-frame clones only, minus some. The table includes roughly 170,000 clones, roughly 94% detected once. The TCR sequence derives from an adult who received the AZD1222 COVID-19 vaccine. Sequencing was performed on peripheral blood, taken 28 days after the second AZD1222 dose. This rearrangement joins TRBV10-3 to TRBJ2-7; 9 bases are a match to TRBD2. DNA for the CDR3: TGTGCCATCAGTGAGTCGAATGGGCGGGGGGGTCACTACGAGCAGTACTTC. Protein sequence: CAISESNGRGGHYEQYF.